This is a list of T cell receptor beta chains from one sample in a study of identifying expanded T cells in peripheral blood. Profiling relied on immunoSEQ multiplex PCR, and the TCRdb table lists in-frame clones only, not all of them. Among 100,000 to 150,000 clones listed, approximately 80% were seen once. Sequencing was carried out using blood. These receptors were taken from a person aged 18 to 70 in good health. Both conserved end residues are part of each CDR3. A D gene is named only where the DNA matches it firmly. The size entry is marked missing in some rows and otherwise reads once, few, many or a size class.

D gene	V gene	clone size	J gene	CDR3 protein	CDR3 DNA
NA	TRBV19	NA	TRBJ1-5	CASSVSHQGSWAQPQHF	TGTGCCAGTAGTGTCTCCCACCAGGGTTCTTGGGCCCAGCCCCAGCATTTT
NA	TRBV14	NA	TRBJ1-6	CASSQERGNYSPLHF	TGTGCCAGCAGCCAAGAAAGGGGGAACTATTCACCCCTCCACTTT
NA	TRBV13	NA	TRBJ2-5	CASSLVALQETQYF	TGTGCCAGCAGCTTAGTAGCTCTTCAAGAGACCCAGTACTTC
NA	TRBV10-3	NA	TRBJ1-2	CAISGGNYGYTF	TGTGCCATCAGTGGGGGTAACTATGGCTACACCTTC
NA	TRBV11-3	NA	TRBJ1-1	CASSFRGGNTEAFF	TGTGCCAGCAGCTTTAGAGGGGGTAACACTGAAGCTTTCTTT
TRBD2	TRBV10-3	NA	TRBJ2-2	CATSSGGITGELFF	TGTGCCACCTCTAGCGGGGGCATCACCGGGGAGCTGTTTTTT
TRBD1	TRBV30	NA	TRBJ2-4	CAWSQGDIQYF	TGTGCCTGGAGTCAGGGGGACATTCAGTACTTC
NA	TRBV2	NA	TRBJ2-3	CASSEATRVGASTDTQYF	TGTGCCAGCAGTGAAGCGACCAGAGTAGGGGCTAGCACAGATACGCAGTATTTT
NA	TRBV5-1	NA	TRBJ2-3	CASSSGMDTQYF	TGCGCCAGCAGCTCGGGCATGGATACGCAGTATTTT
TRBD1	TRBV6-1	NA	TRBJ1-1	CASSLDRGGTEAFF	TGTGCCAGCAGCCTGGACAGGGGAGGTACTGAAGCTTTCTTT
NA	TRBV18	NA	TRBJ2-3	CASSPPSTDTQYF	TGTGCCAGCTCACCACCGTCCACAGATACGCAGTATTTT
TRBD1	TRBV18	NA	TRBJ2-7	CASSRDRVYEQYF	TGTGCCAGCTCACGGGACAGGGTGTACGAGCAGTACTTC
NA	TRBV30	NA	TRBJ1-1	CAWSTTPRGAEAFF	TGTGCCTGGAGTACTACCCCACGGGGGGCTGAAGCTTTCTTT
NA	TRBV4-3	once	TRBJ2-2	CASSQDLGAGRTGELFF	TGCGCCAGCAGCCAAGATTTGGGAGCGGGTCGCACCGGGGAGCTGTTTTTT
NA	TRBV11-2	once	TRBJ1-1	CASSLDVGGTEAFF	TGTGCCAGCAGCTTAGATGTCGGGGGCACTGAAGCTTTCTTT
TRBD1	TRBV9	few	TRBJ1-1	CASSLTGDVNTEAFF	TGTGCCAGCAGCCTAACAGGGGACGTCAACACTGAAGCTTTCTTT
TRBD1	TRBV30	NA	TRBJ2-7	CAWSYRTGLYEQYF	TGTGCCTGGAGCTATAGGACAGGGCTCTACGAGCAGTACTTC
NA	TRBV7-8	NA	TRBJ1-5	CASSSPSAAQHF	TGTGCCAGCAGCTCCCCGAGTGCAGCCCAGCATTTT
TRBD1	TRBV7-2	NA	TRBJ1-2	CASSLVRGTDTNYGYTF	TGTGCCAGCAGCTTAGTTAGGGGGACAGATACTAACTATGGCTACACCTTC
NA	TRBV4-1	NA	TRBJ1-2	CASSPPWAGGYTF	TGCGCCAGCAGCCCTCCCTGGGCGGGGGGCTACACCTTC
NA	TRBV7-9	NA	TRBJ1-1	CASSFRQATNTEAFF	TGTGCCAGCAGCTTTAGACAGGCGACGAACACTGAAGCTTTCTTT
TRBD2	TRBV9	once	TRBJ2-1	CASSWEGGAYNEQFF	TGTGCCAGCTCATGGGAGGGAGGCGCGTACAATGAGCAGTTCTTC
NA	TRBV11-3	NA	TRBJ2-7	CASSLARGGGEQYF	TGTGCCAGCAGCTTAGCCCGCGGAGGCGGGGAGCAGTACTTC
NA	TRBV6-5	few	TRBJ1-6	CATRVGPNSPLHF	TGTGCCACTAGGGTGGGGCCTAATTCACCCCTCCACTTT
NA	TRBV15	NA	TRBJ1-1	CATSRGGNTEAFF	TGTGCCACCAGCAGAGGCGGAAACACTGAAGCTTTCTTT
NA	TRBV27	NA	TRBJ1-2	CASSGTDLGLNYGYTF	TGTGCCAGCAGTGGGACGGACTTGGGTCTGAACTATGGCTACACCTTC
NA	TRBV2	NA	TRBJ2-1	CASTTDVAEQFF	TGTGCCAGCACCACTGACGTGGCTGAGCAGTTCTTC
NA	TRBV7-9	NA	TRBJ1-2	CASSLGVRAGYGYTF	TGTGCCAGCAGCTTAGGGGTCAGGGCCGGCTATGGCTACACCTTC
TRBD2	TRBV4-3	NA	TRBJ2-5	CASSQDGPSGAQETQYF	TGCGCCAGCAGCCAAGATGGTCCTAGCGGGGCACAAGAGACCCAGTACTTC
NA	TRBV9	NA	TRBJ2-3	CASSTGEDTQYF	TGTGCCAGCAGCACGGGGGAGGATACGCAGTATTTT
NA	TRBV7-9	NA	TRBJ1-1	CASNNPGHYTEAFF	TGTGCCAGCAACAACCCGGGGCATTACACTGAAGCTTTCTTT
NA	TRBV5-8	NA	TRBJ1-6	CASSLSMPLHF	TGTGCCAGCAGCCTATCGATGCCCCTCCACTTT
NA	TRBV27	NA	TRBJ1-2	CARTDSRLRYCGYTF	TGTGCCAGAACGGACAGCCGGTTACGTTATTGTGGCTACACCTTC
TRBD1	TRBV7-9	NA	TRBJ2-1	CASSPPTGRLNNEQFF	TGTGCCAGCAGCCCGCCGACAGGGCGTCTAAACAATGAGCAGTTCTTC
NA	TRBV7-9	NA	TRBJ2-7	CASSALTPSSYEQYF	TGTGCCAGCAGCGCCCTAACCCCTAGCTCCTACGAGCAGTACTTC
TRBD1	TRBV4-2	once	TRBJ2-1	CASSQDSATGANYNEQFF	TGTGCCAGCAGCCAAGATTCAGCGACAGGGGCTAACTACAATGAGCAGTTCTTC
NA	TRBV19	NA	TRBJ1-1	CARPGRVVVNTEAFF	TGTGCCAGACCGGGCAGGGTCGTCGTGAACACTGAAGCTTTCTTT
NA	TRBV6-1	NA	TRBJ2-1	CASSVSPSGHPAYNEQFF	TGTGCCAGCAGTGTTAGTCCGTCGGGGCACCCGGCCTACAATGAGCAGTTCTTC
NA	TRBV10-2	NA	TRBJ2-3	CASRGVGDTQYF	TGCGCCAGCAGAGGGGTAGGAGATACGCAGTATTTT
TRBD1	TRBV5-1	NA	TRBJ1-4	CASSTGQGGEKLFF	TGCGCCAGCAGCACGGGACAGGGAGGAGAAAAACTGTTTTTT
NA	TRBV2	NA	TRBJ2-7	CASNRGRGPGDEQYF	TGTGCCAGCAACCGAGGGCGGGGACCAGGGGACGAGCAGTACTTC
TRBD1	TRBV30	NA	TRBJ1-2	CAWRVGQLHAGYTF	TGTGCCTGGAGGGTGGGACAGTTACACGCTGGCTACACCTTC
NA	TRBV18	NA	TRBJ1-5	CASSPSSWGNQPQHF	TGTGCCAGCTCACCTTCAAGCTGGGGGAATCAGCCCCAGCATTTT
NA	TRBV11-3	NA	TRBJ1-1	CASSLGGEPNAEAFF	TGTGCCAGCAGCTTAGGAGGGGAACCGAACGCTGAAGCCTTCTTT
TRBD1	TRBV5-1	NA	TRBJ2-2	CASNIRGQGRRTGELFF	TGCGCCAGCAATATAAGGGGACAGGGGAGGCGCACCGGGGAGCTGTTTTTT
TRBD1	TRBV6-5	few	TRBJ1-4	CASREDRVDEKLFF	TGTGCCAGCAGAGAGGACAGGGTGGATGAAAAACTGTTTTTT
NA	TRBV11-2	once	TRBJ1-5	CASSPTGTNNQPQHF	TGTGCCAGCAGCCCCACAGGGACAAACAATCAGCCCCAGCATTTT